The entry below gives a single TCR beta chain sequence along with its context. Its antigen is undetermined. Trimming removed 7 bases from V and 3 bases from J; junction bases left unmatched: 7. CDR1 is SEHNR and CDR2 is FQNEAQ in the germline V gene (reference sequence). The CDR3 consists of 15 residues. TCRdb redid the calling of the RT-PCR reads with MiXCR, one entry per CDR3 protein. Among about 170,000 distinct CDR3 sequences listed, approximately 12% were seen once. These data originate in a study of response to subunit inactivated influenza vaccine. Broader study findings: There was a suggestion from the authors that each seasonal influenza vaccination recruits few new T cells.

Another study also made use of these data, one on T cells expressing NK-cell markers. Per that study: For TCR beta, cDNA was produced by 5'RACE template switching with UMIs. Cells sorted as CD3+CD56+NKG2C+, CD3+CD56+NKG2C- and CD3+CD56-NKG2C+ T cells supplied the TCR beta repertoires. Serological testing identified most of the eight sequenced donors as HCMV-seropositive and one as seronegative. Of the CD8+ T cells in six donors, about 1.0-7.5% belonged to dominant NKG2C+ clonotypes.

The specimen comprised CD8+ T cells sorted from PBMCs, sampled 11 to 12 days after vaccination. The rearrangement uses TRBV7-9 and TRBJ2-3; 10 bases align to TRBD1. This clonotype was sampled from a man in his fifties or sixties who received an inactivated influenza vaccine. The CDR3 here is CASIHGTGVTDTQYF. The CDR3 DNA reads TGTGCCAGCATCCATGGGACAGGGGTGACAGATACGCAGTATTTT.